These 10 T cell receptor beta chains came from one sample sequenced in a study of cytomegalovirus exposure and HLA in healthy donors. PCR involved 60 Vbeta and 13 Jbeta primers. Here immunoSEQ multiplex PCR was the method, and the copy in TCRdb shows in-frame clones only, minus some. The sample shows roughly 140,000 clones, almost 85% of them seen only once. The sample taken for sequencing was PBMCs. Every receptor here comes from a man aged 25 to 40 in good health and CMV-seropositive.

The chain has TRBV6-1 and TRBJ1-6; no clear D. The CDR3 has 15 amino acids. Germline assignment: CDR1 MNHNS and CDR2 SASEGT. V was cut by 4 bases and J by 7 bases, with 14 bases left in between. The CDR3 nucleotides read TGTGCCAGCAGTGTCGTGTCAACTGAAAATTCACCCCTCCACTTT. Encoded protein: CASSVVSTENSPLHF.

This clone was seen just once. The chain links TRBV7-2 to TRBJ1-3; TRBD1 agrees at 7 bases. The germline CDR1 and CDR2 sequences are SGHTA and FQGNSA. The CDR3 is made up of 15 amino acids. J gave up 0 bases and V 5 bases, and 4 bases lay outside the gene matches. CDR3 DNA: TGTGCCAGCAGCGCAGGACAGGCCTCTGGAAACACCATATATTTT. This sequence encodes CASSAGQASGNTIYF.

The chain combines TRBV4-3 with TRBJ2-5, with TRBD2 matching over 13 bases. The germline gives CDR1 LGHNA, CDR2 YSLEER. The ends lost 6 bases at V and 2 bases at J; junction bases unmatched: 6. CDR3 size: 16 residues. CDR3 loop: CASSQGLAGPQETQYF. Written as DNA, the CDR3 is TGCGCCAGCAGTCAGGGACTAGCGGGACCACAAGAGACCCAGTACTTC.

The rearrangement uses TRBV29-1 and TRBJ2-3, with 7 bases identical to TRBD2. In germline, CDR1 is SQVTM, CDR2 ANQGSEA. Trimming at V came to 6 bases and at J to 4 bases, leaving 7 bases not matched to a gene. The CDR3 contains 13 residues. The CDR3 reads CSVRGSFSDTQYF. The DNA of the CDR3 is TGCAGCGTCCGCGGGAGTTTTTCAGATACGCAGTATTTT.

The CDR3 loop is CASRETSSNQPQHF. DNA for the CDR3: TGTGCCAGCAGGGAGACGAGTAGCAATCAGCCCCAGCATTTT. V and J are TRBV2 and TRBJ1-5; D remains unclear. Between the trimmed V and J ends, which lost 6 bases and 0 bases, there was a span of 9 bases. Germline lookup yields CDR1 SNHLY and CDR2 FYNNEI. The CDR3 consists of 14 residues.

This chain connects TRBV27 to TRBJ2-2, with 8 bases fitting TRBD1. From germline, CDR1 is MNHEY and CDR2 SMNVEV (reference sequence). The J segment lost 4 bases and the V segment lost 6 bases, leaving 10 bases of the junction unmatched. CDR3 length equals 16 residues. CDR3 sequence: CASRLSGDRGTGELFF. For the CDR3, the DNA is TGTGCCAGCAGACTCTCCGGAGACAGGGGCACCGGGGAGCTGTTTTTT.

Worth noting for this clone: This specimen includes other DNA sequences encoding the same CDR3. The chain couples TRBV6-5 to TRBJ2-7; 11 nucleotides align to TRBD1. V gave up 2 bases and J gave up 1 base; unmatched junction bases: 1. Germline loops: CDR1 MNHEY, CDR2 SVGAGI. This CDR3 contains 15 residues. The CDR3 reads CASSYRDRGSYEQYF. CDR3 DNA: TGTGCCAGCAGTTACCGGGACAGGGGGTCCTACGAGCAGTACTTC.

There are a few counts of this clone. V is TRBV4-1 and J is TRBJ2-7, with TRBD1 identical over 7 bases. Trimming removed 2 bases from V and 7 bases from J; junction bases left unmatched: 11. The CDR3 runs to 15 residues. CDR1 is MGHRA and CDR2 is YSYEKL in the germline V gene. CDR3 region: CASSQPSSGQSEQYF. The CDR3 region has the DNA TGCGCCAGCAGCCAACCTTCTTCGGGACAGTCAGAGCAGTACTTC.

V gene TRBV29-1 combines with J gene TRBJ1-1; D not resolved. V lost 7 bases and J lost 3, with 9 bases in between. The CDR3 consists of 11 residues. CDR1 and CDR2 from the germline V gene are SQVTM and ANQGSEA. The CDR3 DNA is TGCAGCGCTACCTCGGACACTGAAGCTTTCTTT. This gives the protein CSATSDTEAFF.

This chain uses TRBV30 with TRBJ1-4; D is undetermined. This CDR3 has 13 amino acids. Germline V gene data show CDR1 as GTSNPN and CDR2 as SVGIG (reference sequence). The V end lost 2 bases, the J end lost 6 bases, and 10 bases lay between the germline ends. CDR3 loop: CAWSLRRDEKLFF. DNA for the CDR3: TGTGCCTGGAGTCTACGGAGGGATGAAAAACTGTTTTTT.